A selection of T cell receptor beta chains follows, all from one sample in a study of chemoradiotherapy in HPV16-positive cancers. This table comes from immunoSEQ multiplex PCR, and its TCRdb copy is limited to in-frame clones, with some not included. The sample holds around 8,000 clones, around 78% seen once. This sample was gathered from a patient who underwent chemoradiotherapy. The receptors come from a human donor with HPV-associated anogenital cancer. Each CDR3 is given with its conserved first and last residue. Fields, in order: D gene, clone size, V gene, J gene, CDR3 DNA, CDR3 protein. A D gene is named only where the DNA matches it firmly. Clone size appears in some rows only: once, few, many, or a class for an expanded clone.

D gene: -
clone size: -
V gene: TRBV19
J gene: TRBJ2-4
CDR3 DNA: TGTGCCGCTGGTAGGGCCCAGGGCATTCAGTACTTC
CDR3 protein: CAAGRAQGIQYF

D gene: TRBD1
clone size: -
V gene: TRBV28
J gene: TRBJ1-4
CDR3 DNA: TGTGCCAGCAGGAACAGGGGAAAACTGTTTTTT
CDR3 protein: CASRNRGKLFF

D gene: TRBD1
clone size: -
V gene: TRBV7-2
J gene: TRBJ1-4
CDR3 DNA: TGTGCCAGCAGCTTAAACAGGGGACTTAATGAAAAACTGTTTTTT
CDR3 protein: CASSLNRGLNEKLFF

D gene: -
clone size: once
V gene: TRBV19
J gene: TRBJ2-3
CDR3 DNA: TGTGCCAGTAGCACCAACTTGTTTTGGTATTTT
CDR3 protein: CASSTNLFWYF

D gene: -
clone size: -
V gene: TRBV9
J gene: TRBJ1-4
CDR3 DNA: TGTGCCAGCAGCTTCGGGCACCTCGTCGAGAATGAAAAACTGTTTTTT
CDR3 protein: CASSFGHLVENEKLFF

D gene: -
clone size: few
V gene: TRBV2
J gene: TRBJ1-5
CDR3 DNA: TGTGCCAGCAGTTTAGGGCTGGGCAATCAGCCCCAGCATTTT
CDR3 protein: CASSLGLGNQPQHF

D gene: -
clone size: -
V gene: TRBV6-4
J gene: TRBJ2-7
CDR3 DNA: TGTGCCAGCTCGCTGAGAAGCTCCTACGAGCAGTACTTC
CDR3 protein: CASSLRSSYEQYF

D gene: TRBD2
clone size: once
V gene: TRBV7-9
J gene: TRBJ2-1
CDR3 DNA: TGTGCCAGCAGCTCGGGACTAGCCCCCTACAATGAGCAGTTCTTC
CDR3 protein: CASSSGLAPYNEQFF

D gene: -
clone size: -
V gene: TRBV19
J gene: TRBJ1-4
CDR3 DNA: TGTGCCAGTAGGCTTACGGGCCCATCGGAAAAACTGTTTTTT
CDR3 protein: CASRLTGPSEKLFF

D gene: TRBD1
clone size: few
V gene: TRBV2
J gene: TRBJ2-7
CDR3 DNA: TGTGCCAGCATTGGGGACAGGGTCAACTACGAGCAGTACTTC
CDR3 protein: CASIGDRVNYEQYF

D gene: TRBD1
clone size: -
V gene: TRBV10-3
J gene: TRBJ1-6
CDR3 DNA: TGTGCCATCAACGGGGACAGCCCTAATTCACCCCTCCACTTT
CDR3 protein: CAINGDSPNSPLHF

D gene: TRBD2
clone size: -
V gene: TRBV10-1
J gene: TRBJ2-1
CDR3 DNA: TGCGCCAGCGATACACTAGCGAGAGCTCTCGGCAATGAGCAGTTCTTC
CDR3 protein: CASDTLARALGNEQFF

D gene: -
clone size: -
V gene: TRBV27
J gene: TRBJ1-3
CDR3 DNA: TGTGCCAGCAGTTTGACAGCACAATTCTCTGGAAACACCATATATTTT
CDR3 protein: CASSLTAQFSGNTIYF

D gene: TRBD1
clone size: -
V gene: TRBV5-4
J gene: TRBJ2-5
CDR3 DNA: TGTGCCAGCAGCTTGGGACAGGGTAGGGAGACCCAGTACTTC
CDR3 protein: CASSLGQGRETQYF

D gene: -
clone size: -
V gene: TRBV19
J gene: TRBJ1-5
CDR3 DNA: TGTGCCAGTACCGGCCTAGGCAGTTATAGCAATCAGCCCCAGCATTTT
CDR3 protein: CASTGLGSYSNQPQHF

D gene: -
clone size: -
V gene: TRBV7-2
J gene: TRBJ2-7
CDR3 DNA: TGTGCCAGCAGCAGATCCCTTTACGAGCAGTACTTC
CDR3 protein: CASSRSLYEQYF

D gene: TRBD2
clone size: once
V gene: TRBV5-4
J gene: TRBJ2-7
CDR3 DNA: TGTGCCAGCAGAATAGCGGGATCCTACGAGCAGTACTTC
CDR3 protein: CASRIAGSYEQYF

D gene: TRBD2
clone size: -
V gene: TRBV2
J gene: TRBJ2-5
CDR3 DNA: TGTGCCAGCAGTCAACTAGCGGGGTTTCAAGAGACCCAGTACTTC
CDR3 protein: CASSQLAGFQETQYF

D gene: -
clone size: -
V gene: TRBV4-3
J gene: TRBJ2-5
CDR3 DNA: TGCGCCAGCAGCCAAGAGAATAATCTTGAGACCCAGTACTTC
CDR3 protein: CASSQENNLETQYF

D gene: -
clone size: -
V gene: TRBV4-2
J gene: TRBJ2-1
CDR3 DNA: TGTGCCAGCAGCCGAGATCCGGGTTTTTCCTACAATGAGCAGTTCTTC
CDR3 protein: CASSRDPGFSYNEQFF

D gene: -
clone size: -
V gene: TRBV19
J gene: TRBJ1-1
CDR3 DNA: TGTGCCACCAACGGCGGTAGGGGGAACACTGAAGCTTTCTTT
CDR3 protein: CATNGGRGNTEAFF

D gene: -
clone size: once
V gene: TRBV28
J gene: TRBJ1-5
CDR3 DNA: TGTGCCAGCAGTTTCCCCTTGGGGCATCAGCCCCAGCATTTT
CDR3 protein: CASSFPLGHQPQHF

D gene: TRBD2
clone size: -
V gene: TRBV27
J gene: TRBJ2-5
CDR3 DNA: TGTGCCAGCAGTTTAAGTAGCGGGAGACCAGAGACCCAGTACTTC
CDR3 protein: CASSLSSGRPETQYF

D gene: TRBD2
clone size: -
V gene: TRBV29-1
J gene: TRBJ2-7
CDR3 DNA: TGCAGCGTTCTCTACTTAGCGGGAGACTACGAGCAGTACTTC
CDR3 protein: CSVLYLAGDYEQYF

D gene: -
clone size: -
V gene: TRBV11-2
J gene: TRBJ1-3
CDR3 DNA: TGTGCCAGCAGCTTAGGGGGGCATGGTTCCGGAAACACCATATATTTT
CDR3 protein: CASSLGGHGSGNTIYF

D gene: -
clone size: -
V gene: TRBV6-1
J gene: TRBJ1-1
CDR3 DNA: TGTGCCAGCAGTGACGGGGCCAGGATGAACACTGAAGCTTTCTTT
CDR3 protein: CASSDGARMNTEAFF

D gene: -
clone size: -
V gene: TRBV15
J gene: TRBJ2-7
CDR3 DNA: TGTGCCACCGGGGAGGAGGGGGTCTCCTACGAGCAGTACTTC
CDR3 protein: CATGEEGVSYEQYF

D gene: -
clone size: -
V gene: TRBV28
J gene: TRBJ2-7
CDR3 DNA: TGTGCCAGCAGTCCCCTAGGACCCTACGAGCAGTACTTC
CDR3 protein: CASSPLGPYEQYF

D gene: -
clone size: -
V gene: TRBV28
J gene: TRBJ1-2
CDR3 DNA: TGTGCCAGCAGTTTAAATAAGTATGGCTACACCTTC
CDR3 protein: CASSLNKYGYTF

D gene: -
clone size: -
V gene: TRBV5-1
J gene: TRBJ1-1
CDR3 DNA: TGCGCCAGCAGCTTGCTTCAGGGCATGAACACTGAAGCTTTCTTT
CDR3 protein: CASSLLQGMNTEAFF

D gene: -
clone size: once
V gene: TRBV6-5
J gene: TRBJ1-2
CDR3 DNA: TGTGCCAGCAGTTGGGGGTCAATCTATGGCTACACCTTC
CDR3 protein: CASSWGSIYGYTF

D gene: -
clone size: -
V gene: TRBV30
J gene: TRBJ2-3
CDR3 DNA: TGTGCCTGGAGTCGGCGGGACCGAGAGGGAGATACGCAGTATTTT
CDR3 protein: CAWSRRDREGDTQYF

D gene: -
clone size: -
V gene: TRBV7-6
J gene: TRBJ2-1
CDR3 DNA: TGTGCCAGCAGCTCCCGGGACTGGGACAACAATGAGCAGTTCTTC
CDR3 protein: CASSSRDWDNNEQFF

D gene: -
clone size: -
V gene: TRBV18
J gene: TRBJ2-3
CDR3 DNA: TGTGCCAGCTCACCAGTTGGGCAGGGGAGAGATACGCAGTATTTT
CDR3 protein: CASSPVGQGRDTQYF

D gene: -
clone size: -
V gene: TRBV13
J gene: TRBJ2-7
CDR3 DNA: TGTGCCAGCAGCTTAGTGGGGGCCCCCGGGTACGAGCAGTACTTC
CDR3 protein: CASSLVGAPGYEQYF

D gene: TRBD2
clone size: -
V gene: TRBV9
J gene: TRBJ2-5
CDR3 DNA: TGTGCCAGCAGCGTACGAACCGGGAGGAACGGGGAGACCCAGTACTTC
CDR3 protein: CASSVRTGRNGETQYF

D gene: -
clone size: -
V gene: TRBV7-7
J gene: TRBJ2-5
CDR3 DNA: TGTGCCAGCAGCTTCGGCGGCCAAGAGACCCAGTACTTC
CDR3 protein: CASSFGGQETQYF

D gene: -
clone size: -
V gene: TRBV30
J gene: TRBJ2-2
CDR3 DNA: TGTGCCTGGAGGGAGGGGCTCGGGGAGCTGTTTTTT
CDR3 protein: CAWREGLGELFF

D gene: -
clone size: -
V gene: TRBV5-1
J gene: TRBJ2-7
CDR3 DNA: TGCGCCAGCAGCGAACAGGGTCAAGAGCAGTACTTC
CDR3 protein: CASSEQGQEQYF

D gene: -
clone size: -
V gene: TRBV7-2
J gene: TRBJ2-5
CDR3 DNA: TGTGCCAGCAGTAGAGGGCTCCAAGAGACCCAGTACTTC
CDR3 protein: CASSRGLQETQYF

D gene: -
clone size: few
V gene: TRBV4-2
J gene: TRBJ1-1
CDR3 DNA: TGTGCCAGCAGCCAAGATCTTATCCTATCCGGCCCTATATTTGAAGCTTTCTTT
CDR3 protein: CASSQDLILSGPIFEAFF

D gene: -
clone size: -
V gene: TRBV27
J gene: TRBJ2-7
CDR3 DNA: TGTGCCAGCAGGGACAGCTCCTACGAGCAGTACTTC
CDR3 protein: CASRDSSYEQYF

D gene: TRBD2
clone size: once
V gene: TRBV6-6
J gene: TRBJ2-5
CDR3 DNA: TGTGCCAGCAGTTATGGTAGCGGGGGAGGGGAGACCCAGTACTTC
CDR3 protein: CASSYGSGGGETQYF

D gene: -
clone size: once
V gene: TRBV7-2
J gene: TRBJ1-2
CDR3 DNA: TGTGCCAGCAGCTTAGAGATAGGGGGCTACACCTTC
CDR3 protein: CASSLEIGGYTF

D gene: -
clone size: once
V gene: TRBV7-9
J gene: TRBJ2-2
CDR3 DNA: TGTGCCAGCAGCTTAGCCAGGGAAAACACCGGGGAGCTGTTTTTT
CDR3 protein: CASSLARENTGELFF

D gene: -
clone size: -
V gene: TRBV5-1
J gene: TRBJ2-7
CDR3 DNA: TGCGCCAGCAGCCAACTCGAGGACAATTACGAGCAGTACTTC
CDR3 protein: CASSQLEDNYEQYF

D gene: TRBD1
clone size: -
V gene: TRBV5-4
J gene: TRBJ1-2
CDR3 DNA: TGTGCCAGCAGCCTGGGACAGGGGGCGGATGGCTACACCTTC
CDR3 protein: CASSLGQGADGYTF

D gene: TRBD1
clone size: few
V gene: TRBV7-9
J gene: TRBJ1-6
CDR3 DNA: TGTGCCACCGGACAGGGGTTGAATTCACCCCTCCACTTT
CDR3 protein: CATGQGLNSPLHF